Shown below are 5 T cell receptor beta chains from a single sample sequenced in a study of control samples from healthy donors and cancer patients. Libraries were prepared by immunoSEQ multiplex PCR; TCRdb keeps only in-frame clonotypes and omits some of them. The data show about 110,000 clones, roughly 92% seen once. The sample was blood. All receptors derive from a woman aged 18 to 35 in good health.

This chain uses TRBV3-1 (or the pseudogene TRBV3-2) with TRBJ2-7, with 8 nucleotides matching TRBD2. Germline CDR1 LGHDT, CDR2 YNNKEL (reference sequence). The V and J ends lost 1 base and 4 bases, in that order; junction bases with no gene match: 12. The CDR3 spans 17 residues. The CDR3 coding sequence is TGTGCCAGCAGCCAAGTATTACGGGGGGGCGCGGTTTACGAGCAGTACTTC. Translation gives CASSQVLRGGAVYEQYF.

The chain is built from TRBV18 and TRBJ2-1; D call uncertain. CDR1 is KGHSH, CDR2 LQKENI, per germline. CDR3 length: 16 residues. V was trimmed by 4 bases and J by 0 bases, leaving 13 bases between them. CDR3 sequence (DNA): TGTGCCAGCTCACAATTGAGCAAAAGCTCCTACAATGAGCAGTTCTTC. Protein sequence: CASSQLSKSSYNEQFF.

In regard to this clone: The identical CDR3 is also encoded by other nucleotide sequences in the sample. J is TRBJ2-2 and V is TRBV28, with D possibly being TRBD2 (6 bases). The ends were cut back, 5 bases at V and 2 bases at J, with 9 bases in the middle. Germline CDR1 MDHEN, CDR2 SYDVKM. CDR3 length: 14 residues. CDR3 bases: TGTGCCAGCAGTCCGGGACTTAACACCGGGGAGCTGTTTTTT. It encodes CASSPGLNTGELFF.

The V and J genes are TRBV16 and TRBJ1-1; D remains ambiguous. The CDR3 covers 13 residues. V lost 0 bases to trimming and J lost 14 bases, with 16 bases between them. Per germline, CDR1 KGHSY and CDR2 FQNENV. The CDR3, as DNA: TGTGCCAGCAGCCAATCGGTTGGGGTAAGACTGTTCTTT. It is translated as CASSQSVGVRLFF.

The chain combines TRBV24-1 with TRBJ1-2; tentatively, D is TRBD1 (5 bases). The germline V gene has CDR1 KGHDR and CDR2 SFDVKD. CDR3 size: 15 residues. V gave up 9 bases and J gave up 0 bases, with 16 bases separating them. DNA of the CDR3: TGTGCCACCGGATGGCTGGGGCCAGCTAACTATGGCTACACCTTC. This codes for CATGWLGPANYGYTF.